The sequence of this T cell receptor beta chain was determined in a study of T cell changes during pregnancy in multiple sclerosis. Libraries were prepared by immunoSEQ multiplex PCR; TCRdb keeps only in-frame clonotypes and omits some of them. The table includes fewer than 50,000 clones, approximately 94% detected once. The receptor comes from a female donor with multiple sclerosis, enrolled in a pregnancy study. The input for sequencing was CD8+ T cells from peripheral blood mononuclear cells, taken in the first trimester of pregnancy.

The CDR3 bases are TGTGCCAGCAGCACTAGTGGGGACAGGGGCCTTGGGGAGCAGTACTTC. It encodes CASSTSGDRGLGEQYF. The chain employs TRBV7-9 and TRBJ2-7; 10 bases fit TRBD1. The germline V gene encodes CDR1 SEHNR and CDR2 FQNEAQ (reference sequence). This CDR3 spans 16 amino acids. Losses at the gene ends were 5 bases for V and 7 bases for J; bases not matched to a gene: 14.